These T cell receptor beta chains were read from a single sample in a study of beta chain features in type 1 diabetes. Generated by immunoSEQ multiplex PCR, the TCRdb table keeps only in-frame clones and is missing some. The data hold roughly 150,000 clones, with roughly 9% observed a single time. Sequencing was done on a sample of central memory CD4+ T cells from blood. These receptors were taken from a woman between 25 and 40 years old with type 1 diabetes. Both conserved end residues are part of each CDR3. A D gene is named only where the DNA matches it firmly. Some rows mark clone size as missing; the rest say once, few, many or name a class of expanded clone.

TRBJ2-3 | TRBV28 | NA | NA | TGTGCCAGCAGGCCCACAGCTACGGATACGCAGTATTTT | CASRPTATDTQYF
TRBJ1-1 | TRBV29-1 | TRBD1 | NA | TGCAGCGTCGCCCCAAGACAGGGTGCAGCTTTCTTT | CSVAPRQGAAFF
TRBJ2-2 | TRBV15 | NA | NA | TGTGCCACCACGGGGGACACCGGGGAGCTGTTTTTT | CATTGDTGELFF
TRBJ2-2 | TRBV19 | TRBD1 | NA | TGTGCCAGTAGTCGACAGGGACAGAACACCGGGGAGCTGTTTTTT | CASSRQGQNTGELFF
TRBJ1-2 | TRBV15 | NA | few | TGTGCCACCAGCATAGGGCAGGGTAAGGGTGGCTACACCTTC | CATSIGQGKGGYTF
TRBJ2-6 | TRBV29-1 | NA | NA | TGCAGCGGTTTGGACAGTTCACCTGGGGCCAACGTCCTGACTTTC | CSGLDSSPGANVLTF
TRBJ1-2 | TRBV29-1 | NA | NA | TGCAGCGTAGGGGATACAGGAATCTATGGCTACACCTTC | CSVGDTGIYGYTF
TRBJ2-4 | TRBV11-3 | NA | few | TGTGCCAGCAGCTGGGGACTTTCTGTACTTACCAAAAACATTCAGTACTTC | CASSWGLSVLTKNIQYF
TRBJ1-2 | TRBV28 | NA | few | TGTGCCAGCAGTTTACAGGAGGACTATGGCTACACCTTC | CASSLQEDYGYTF
TRBJ2-3 | TRBV19 | TRBD2 | NA | TGTGCCAGTAGCCCGAGAGGCAGGAGCGGGAGGGTAGATACGCAGTATTTT | CASSPRGRSGRVDTQYF
TRBJ1-1 | TRBV5-6 | NA | NA | TGTGCCAGCAGCCCGCTCCGGGGTAAGACTGAAGCTTTCTTT | CASSPLRGKTEAFF
TRBJ2-1 | TRBV28 | TRBD2 | NA | TGTGCCAGCAGTTGGGGACTAGCGGAAAATGAGCAGTTCTTC | CASSWGLAENEQFF
TRBJ2-1 | TRBV13 | NA | NA | TGTGCCAGCAGCTTATGGTCGGAGGGGACCAATGAGCAGTTCTTC | CASSLWSEGTNEQFF
TRBJ2-2 | TRBV5-4 | NA | NA | TGTGCCAGCAGCTTGGCCGGAGGGACCGGGGAGCTGTTTTTT | CASSLAGGTGELFF
TRBJ2-1 | TRBV15 | NA | few | TGTGCCACCAGCAGAGGTGGGGCGGGAAACTACAATGAGCAGTTCTTC | CATSRGGAGNYNEQFF
TRBJ2-5 | TRBV11-2 | TRBD2 | few | TGTGCCAGCAGCATCAGACTAGCGGAGGCGGAGACCCAGTACTTC | CASSIRLAEAETQYF
TRBJ2-1 | TRBV7-9 | TRBD2 | NA | TGTGCCAGCAGCTTAGCGGGCGGGAGCAATGAGCAGTTCTTC | CASSLAGGSNEQFF
TRBJ2-1 | TRBV27 | NA | NA | TGTGCCAGCAGTTCCGCGGATGTGAACCATGAGCAGTTCTTC | CASSSADVNHEQFF
TRBJ2-1 | TRBV10-3 | NA | NA | TGTGCCATCAGTGAGTCTCGGGGGAGGTCGGTGAATGAGCAGTTCTTC | CAISESRGRSVNEQFF
TRBJ2-5 | TRBV29-1 | TRBD2 | few | TGCAGCGTTTCCGGGACTAGCGGGCAAGAGACCCAGTACTTC | CSVSGTSGQETQYF
TRBJ2-3 | TRBV7-9 | TRBD2 | few | TGTGCCAGCAGTCGGACTAGCGGGACAGATACGCAGTATTTT | CASSRTSGTDTQYF
TRBJ2-5 | TRBV28 | TRBD1 | NA | TGTGCCAGCAGTTCTGGCAGGGGGCTCCTAGAGACCCAGTACTTC | CASSSGRGLLETQYF
TRBJ2-5 | TRBV7-2 | NA | few | TGTGCCAGCAGCCAAGCCACAGTGGAGACCCAGTACTTC | CASSQATVETQYF
TRBJ2-7 | TRBV11-2 | TRBD2 | few | TGTGCCAGCAGCTTAGCGGGAGGGAGGGAGCAGTACTTC | CASSLAGGREQYF
TRBJ2-5 | TRBV5-1 | TRBD2 | NA | TGCGCCAGCAGCCCGGGACTAGCGGGACGAGAGACCCAGTACTTC | CASSPGLAGRETQYF
TRBJ2-6 | TRBV10-3 | TRBD2 | few | TGTGCCATCAATTCCCTAGCGGCGAGCTCTGGGGCCAACGTCCTGACTTTC | CAINSLAASSGANVLTF
TRBJ2-1 | TRBV5-1 | NA | once | TGCGCCAGCAGCTTGGCGGGGATCAATGAGCAGTTCTTC | CASSLAGINEQFF
TRBJ2-5 | TRBV18 | NA | few | TGTGCCAGCTCACCACCAGTAACAGATATCCAAGAGACCCAGTACTTC | CASSPPVTDIQETQYF
TRBJ2-2 | TRBV15 | TRBD1 | NA | TGTGCCACCAGCAGAGATTGGGGACAGGGATCGAACACCGGGGAGCTGTTTTTT | CATSRDWGQGSNTGELFF
TRBJ2-7 | TRBV6-5 | TRBD1 | NA | TGTGCCAGCAGTTGGGACAGGGGGGCGGACGAGCAGTACTTC | CASSWDRGADEQYF
TRBJ2-7 | TRBV7-9 | TRBD2 | few | TGTGCCAGCAGACACAAAGAGCGGGACCTCCACTACTTC | CASRHKERDLHYF
TRBJ2-7 | TRBV11-2 | NA | NA | TGTGCCAGCAGCTTGGACCTGACAGACGAGCAGTACTTC | CASSLDLTDEQYF
TRBJ2-5 | TRBV7-9 | TRBD1 | NA | TGTGCCAGCAGCTTTGACAGGGGGAAGGAGACCCAGTACTTC | CASSFDRGKETQYF